What follows describes a single TCR beta chain. Its antigen remains undetermined. No clone much larger than this one lies a single base away; base qualities are absent. TCR cDNA was made using 5'RACE template switching, a step that added a universal primer site and unique molecular identifiers. cDNA synthesis was primed from both the TCR alpha and TCR beta constant segments. Libraries were amplified in two PCR steps, with sample barcodes and sequencing adapters added in the second step. Libraries were sequenced on Illumina HiSeq 2500 (2x100 bp) or NovaSeq (2x150 bp). The original methods were these. Reads were demultiplexed and collapsed into UMI consensus sequences with MIGEC, and V(D)J alignment was performed with MiXCR. Clonotypes responding to the vaccine were identified with edgeR on replicate PBMC samples, with the criteria of FDR below 0.01 and a log2 fold change above 5 up to day 15. Each bulk clonotype was labeled CD4 or CD8 based on which sequenced repertoire, CD4 or CD8, contained the clonotype at higher abundance. The public reads were reanalyzed by TCRdb: fastp trimming at Q25, MiXCR alignment, in-frame beta chains only. Entries that share a CDR3 protein sequence are merged under the most common genes and DNA. The V and J calls were not made by the authors but by TCRdb's processing. Across this sample there are some 560,000 distinct CDR3 sequences, with 15% to 20% seen only once. The ten largest clones take up more than 13% of the sample.

This record comes from a study of T cells after yellow fever vaccination (dated by TCRdb to about 2019). A note on the overall study: The SMART-Seq v4 Ultra Low Input RNA kit was used to prepare libraries from fractions with low cell numbers. To follow T-cell clones before and after both primary and booster YFV17D yellow fever vaccination, bulk TCR alpha and beta repertoires underwent longitudinal sequencing. Two healthy male donors, one aged 18 to 30 and one aged 30 to 40 years, made up the cohort. Bulk PBMC replicates and cell subsets were isolated from blood drawn at multiple timepoints before and after both primary and secondary immunization.

The paper as a whole reports these results and caveats: After the booster, most of the clones that had expanded following primary vaccination were detected again (roughly 97% of CD4 and more than 85% of CD8), which suggests that memory was broadly maintained. A small fraction of clonotypes showed up in both the CD4 and CD8 compartments, probably as a result of convergent recombination. The secondary T-cell response was weaker than the primary response but faster, peaking on day 5 instead of day 15. The study included only two donors, which limits how far the findings can be generalized. Because abundant contaminating clonotypes from the bulk population could be contained in FACS-sorted repertoires, computational filtering was required.

This specimen's treatment or condition label, per the study, means: live attenuated yellow fever vaccine strain. At every blood-draw timepoint, two biological replicates of bulk PBMCs were collected. A standard Ficoll-Paque protocol was used to isolate PBMCs from peripheral blood. TriZol was used to extract RNA from bulk PBMCs, CD4 and CD8 fractions, and dextramer-positive and dextramer-negative fractions. Spanning cysteine to phenylalanine, the CDR3 consists of 16 amino acids. Kept here is only the CDR3 DNA, which spans 48 bases and is read in frame from base 1. CDR1 and CDR2 (SGHNT, YYREEE) derive from the germline V gene (reference sequence). From V the trimming removes 4 bases and from J it removes 4 bases, while the gene matches leave 9 bases of the junction unaccounted for.

The sequence came from a man aged 25 to 40 who received the YFV17D yellow fever vaccine. In this chain, TRBV5-4 is recombined with TRBJ2-7, and TRBD1 matches 12 of the central bases. The sample was PBMCs, taken 15 days after the yellow fever booster vaccination. This receptor has the CDR3 CASSTHGTGGIYEQYF. Here is the DNA: TGTGCCAGCAGCACCCACGGGACAGGGGGCATTTACGAGCAGTACTTC.